The 14 T cell receptor beta chains below all came from one sample that was sequenced in a study of cytotoxic CD8 clonotypes in ibrutinib-treated CLL (dated by TCRdb to the early 2020s). The library was produced with the immunoSEQ multiplex PCR assay. TCRdb mirrors the immuneACCESS table, restricted to in-frame sequences. Some clones are absent from its copies; in checked studies, under half trace to an unresolved V gene, and the reason for the others is unknown. In all, the sample holds some 300,000 clones, and 80% of those were seen once. Roughly 7% of the sample lies in the top ten. Here the sequenced sample was PBMCs, taken before ibrutinib treatment. The source is a human donor with chronic lymphocytic leukemia.

This CDR3 reads CASSETGTNTEAFF. The CDR3, as DNA: TGTGCCAGCTCCGAAACAGGGACGAACACTGAAGCTTTCTTT. The chain couples TRBV18 to TRBJ1-1; tentatively, D is TRBD1 (6 bases). V gave up 6 bases and J gave up 1 base, with 12 bases separating them. The CDR3 spans 14 residues. Germline V gene sequence: CDR1 KGHSH, CDR2 LQKENI.

V is TRBV7-2 and J is TRBJ2-5; D unresolved. This CDR3 is built from 12 residues. Trimming pared 5 bases from V and 0 bases from J, leaving 4 bases between. Germline CDR1 SGHTA, CDR2 FQGNSA. As DNA, the CDR3 is TGTGCCAGCAGCCCTAACCAAGAGACCCAGTACTTC. Protein: CASSPNQETQYF.

The chain recombines TRBV5-1 with TRBJ2-7, with TRBD1 matching over 10 bases. The germline CDR1 and CDR2 sequences are SGHRS and YFSETQ. V trimming: 0 bases; J trimming: 1 base; junction bases outside the gene matches: 1. The CDR3 length is 15 residues. The CDR3 loop is CASSLGTGGSYEQYF. The CDR3 DNA reads TGCGCCAGCAGCTTGGGGACAGGGGGATCCTACGAGCAGTACTTC.

J is TRBJ2-7 and V is TRBV28, with 12 bases lining up with TRBD2. V lost 6 bases and J lost 3; bases outside the gene matches: 6. The germline V gene has CDR1 MDHEN and CDR2 SYDVKM. This CDR3 has 15 amino acids. The CDR3 loop reads CASRQTSGRGYEQYF. As DNA, the CDR3 is TGTGCCAGCAGGCAGACTAGCGGGAGAGGCTACGAGCAGTACTTC.

The V gene is TRBV10-3, the J gene TRBJ2-3, with 9 bases aligning to TRBD2. CDR1 is ENHRY, CDR2 SYGVKD, per germline. The junction had 8 bases not matched to a gene; V was cut back by 6 bases and J by 4 bases. This CDR3 has 15 residues. Written as DNA, the CDR3 is TGTGCCATCAGGTCTGCTAGCGGGGTGGCAGATACGCAGTATTTT. Amino acid sequence: CAIRSASGVADTQYF.

The chain has TRBV5-6 and TRBJ2-7; 12 bases agree with TRBD2. V was pared by 5 bases and J by 2 bases, with 5 bases of the junction left unmatched. Germline V lookup: CDR1 SGHDT, CDR2 YYEEEE. The CDR3 runs to 15 residues. The CDR3 loop is CASRKLAGGPYEQYF. CDR3 sequence (DNA): TGTGCCAGCAGAAAACTAGCGGGGGGCCCCTACGAGCAGTACTTC.

The V and J genes are TRBV28 and TRBJ1-2; D gene ambiguous. The CDR3 has 14 residues. Germline V gene data show CDR1 as MDHEN and CDR2 as SYDVKM. Trimming removed 2 bases from V and 8 bases from J, with 15 bases in between. The CDR3 is CASSLDVLGVGYTF. The CDR3 DNA reads TGTGCCAGCAGTTTAGACGTTTTAGGAGTCGGCTACACCTTC.

This chain links TRBV2 with TRBJ2-5; D gene uncertain. Trimming left V 7 bases short and J 0 bases short, with 12 bases between. The CDR3 extends over 14 amino acids. CDR1 and CDR2 (germline): SNHLY, FYNNEI. For the CDR3, the DNA is TGTGCCAGCAAGGGCAGCTTGTACCAAGAGACCCAGTACTTC. Protein product: CASKGSLYQETQYF.

This clone appeared a few times. This chain uses TRBV5-4 with TRBJ2-2; D remains unclear. Trimming pared 0 bases from V and 3 bases from J, leaving 0 bases between. Germline V gives CDR1 SGHNT, CDR2 YYREEE (reference sequence). The CDR3 extends over 12 amino acids. The CDR3 protein is CASSLDTGELFF. In DNA form, the CDR3 reads TGTGCCAGCAGCTTGGACACCGGGGAGCTGTTTTTT.

This clone was seen once. The chain recombines TRBV7-9 with TRBJ2-1, with D hard to call. In germline, CDR1 is SEHNR, CDR2 FQNEAQ (reference sequence). The CDR3 contains 13 residues. The V end lost 5 bases, the J end lost 6 bases, and 11 bases lay between the germline ends. CDR3 sequence: CASSPTIGNEQFF. The CDR3 nucleotides read TGTGCCAGCAGCCCCACTATTGGCAATGAGCAGTTCTTC.

The rearrangement joins TRBV9 to TRBJ2-2; 8 bases are a match to TRBD1. The CDR3 runs to 17 residues. J was trimmed by 0 bases and V by 4 bases; bases with no gene match: 8. In germline, CDR1 is SGDLS, CDR2 YYNGEE. The DNA of the CDR3 is TGTGCCAGCAGCACAAGCACAGGGGGTGCGAACACCGGGGAGCTGTTTTTT. Encoded protein: CASSTSTGGANTGELFF.

In its sample, this clone was seen once. V and J are TRBV4-1 and TRBJ2-6; possible D gene TRBD1, 5 bases. The CDR3 has 19 amino acids. V dropped 0 bases and J dropped 0 bases, with 15 bases sitting between them. Looked up from germline, CDR1 is MGHRA and CDR2 is YSYEKL. The CDR3: CASSQDGMATASGANVLTF. The CDR3 DNA sequence: TGCGCCAGCAGCCAAGATGGTATGGCGACAGCCTCTGGGGCCAACGTCCTGACTTTC.

This chain links TRBV11-2 with TRBJ2-6, with 8 bases aligning to TRBD1. Germline V gene data show CDR1 as SGHAT and CDR2 as FQNNGV. V shed 6 bases, J shed 3 bases, and the junction held 16 bases outside the gene matches. The length of the CDR3 is 19 residues. CDR3 loop: CASSGGRGRVVYGANVLTF. CDR3 nucleotide sequence: TGTGCCAGCAGTGGGGGCAGGGGGCGAGTAGTATATGGGGCCAACGTCCTGACTTTC.

The chain links TRBV15 to TRBJ2-7, with 10 nucleotides matching TRBD2. The CDR3 loop spans 15 amino acids. Trimming at V came to 5 bases and at J to 5 bases, leaving 9 bases not matched to a gene. CDR1 and CDR2 (germline): LNHNV, YYDKDF (reference sequence). This chain's CDR3 is CATSPRTSGPDEQYF. DNA of the CDR3: TGTGCCACCAGCCCCCGGACTAGCGGTCCCGACGAGCAGTACTTC.